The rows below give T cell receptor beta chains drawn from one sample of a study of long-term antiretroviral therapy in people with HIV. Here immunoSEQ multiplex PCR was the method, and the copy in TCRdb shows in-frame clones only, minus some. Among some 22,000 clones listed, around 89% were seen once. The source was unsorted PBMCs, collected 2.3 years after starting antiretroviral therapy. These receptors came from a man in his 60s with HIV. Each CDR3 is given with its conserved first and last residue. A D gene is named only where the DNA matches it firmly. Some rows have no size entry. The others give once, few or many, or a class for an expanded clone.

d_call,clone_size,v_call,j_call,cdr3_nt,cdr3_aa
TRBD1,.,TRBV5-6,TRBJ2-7,TGTGCCAGCAACCCTCGGGACAGGGCTAGCTACGAGCAGTACTTC,CASNPRDRASYEQYF
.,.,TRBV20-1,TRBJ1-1,TGCAGTGCTAGGACCCAATACCGGACTTTCTTT,CSARTQYRTFF
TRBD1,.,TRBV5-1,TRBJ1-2,TGCGCCTCCCAACCCTCCCCTCGGGACAGGGGGCCTACAAACTATGGCTACACCTTC,CASQPSPRDRGPTNYGYTF
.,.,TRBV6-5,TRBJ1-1,TGTGCCAGCAGTATCAAAGGACAGCACACTGAAGCTTTCTTT,CASSIKGQHTEAFF
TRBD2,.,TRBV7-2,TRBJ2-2,TGTGCCAGCAGCTTAGATTTAGCGGGCGGCGGGGAGCTGTTTTTT,CASSLDLAGGGELFF
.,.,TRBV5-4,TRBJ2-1,TGTGCCAGCAGCTTACAAAGATTTTCCTACAATGAGCAGTTCTTC,CASSLQRFSYNEQFF
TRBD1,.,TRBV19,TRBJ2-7,TGTGCCAGTAGTATTTACAGGGGGCAATACGAGCAGTACTTC,CASSIYRGQYEQYF
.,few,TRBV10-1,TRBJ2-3,TGCGCCAGCAGTTTCGCGGGCCTCACAGATACGCAGTATTTT,CASSFAGLTDTQYF
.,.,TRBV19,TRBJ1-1,TGTGCCAGTAGACGGGGTACTGAAGCTTTCTTT,CASRRGTEAFF
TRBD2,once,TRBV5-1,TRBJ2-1,TGCGCCAGCAGCTCCCCGGGACTAGCGTACAATGAGCAGTTCTTC,CASSSPGLAYNEQFF
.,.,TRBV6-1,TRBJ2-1,TGTGCCAGCAGTGATGGGCAGGACTCCTACAATGAGCAGTTCTTC,CASSDGQDSYNEQFF
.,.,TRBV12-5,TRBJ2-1,TGTGCTAGTGGTTTGGTGCTAGCTCCCCGCCGATACAATGAGCAGTTCTTC,CASGLVLAPRRYNEQFF
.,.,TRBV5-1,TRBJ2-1,TGCGCCAGCAGCTTGGTATGGTTTAGCCGGAAGTTCTTC,CASSLVWFSRKFF
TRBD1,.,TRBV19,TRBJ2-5,TGTGCCAGTAGTATAGAAGGGACAGGGGGGGAGACCCAGTACTTC,CASSIEGTGGETQYF
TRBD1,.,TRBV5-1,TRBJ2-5,TGCGCCAGCAGCCCGGGGACAGGGGGGCGAGAGACCCAGTACTTC,CASSPGTGGRETQYF
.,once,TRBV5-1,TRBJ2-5,TGCGCCAGCAGCCGCCCTTCGGGGTACCAAGAGACCCAGTACTTC,CASSRPSGYQETQYF
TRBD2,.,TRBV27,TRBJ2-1,TGTGCCAGCAGTTTATCTAGCGGGGGGACCAATGAGCAGTTCTTC,CASSLSSGGTNEQFF